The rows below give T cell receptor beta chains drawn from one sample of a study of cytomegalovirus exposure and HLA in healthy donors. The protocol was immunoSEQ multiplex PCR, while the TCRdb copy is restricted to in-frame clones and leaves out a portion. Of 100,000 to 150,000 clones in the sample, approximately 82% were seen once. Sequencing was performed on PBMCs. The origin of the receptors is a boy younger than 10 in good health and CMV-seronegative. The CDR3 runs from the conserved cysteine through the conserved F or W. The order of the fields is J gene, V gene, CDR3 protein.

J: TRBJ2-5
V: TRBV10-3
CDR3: CAISRAGGLETQYF

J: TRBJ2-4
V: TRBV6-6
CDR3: CASRVQGGENIQYF

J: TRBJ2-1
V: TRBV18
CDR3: CASSPWDRGTTRASEQFF

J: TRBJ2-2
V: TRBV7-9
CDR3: CASSSSPGSGELFF

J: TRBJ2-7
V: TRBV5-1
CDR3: CASSLLPIGRSYEQYF

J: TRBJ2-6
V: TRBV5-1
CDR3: CASSEHVSGANVLTF

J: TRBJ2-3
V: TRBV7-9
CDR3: CASSLGTGRATDTQYF

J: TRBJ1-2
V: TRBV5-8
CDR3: CASSLDRVDGYTF

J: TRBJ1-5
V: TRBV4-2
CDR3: CASSQDEGGNQPQHF

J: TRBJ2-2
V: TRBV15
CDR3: CATSRRQDTGELFF

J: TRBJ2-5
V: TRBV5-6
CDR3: CASSLVADQETQYF

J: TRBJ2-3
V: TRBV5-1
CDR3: CASSPSRGADTQYF

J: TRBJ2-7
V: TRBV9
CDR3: CASSVETGPYEQYF

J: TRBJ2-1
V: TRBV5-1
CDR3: CASSFLFPALTSGPYNEQFF

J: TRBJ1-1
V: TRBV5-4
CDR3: CASSLDPRGLTNTEAFF

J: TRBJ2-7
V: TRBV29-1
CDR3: CSVGQGTSYEQYF

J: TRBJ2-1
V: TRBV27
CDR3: CASRGLAEDEQFF

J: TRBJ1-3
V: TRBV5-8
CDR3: CASSLGVRTGRNTIYF

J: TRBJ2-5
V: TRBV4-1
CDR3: CASSRDSQETQYF

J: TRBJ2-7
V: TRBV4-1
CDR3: CASSQEGTGFYEQYF

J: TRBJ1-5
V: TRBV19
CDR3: CASSMRQLYQPQHF

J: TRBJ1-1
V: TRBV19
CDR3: CASSMGRGQGRVATEAFF

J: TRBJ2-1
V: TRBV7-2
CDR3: CASSLVGGAGGENEQFF

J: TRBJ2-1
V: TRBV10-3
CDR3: CAISESPRNNEQFF

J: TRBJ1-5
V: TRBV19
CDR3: CASSIGRVGNQPQHF

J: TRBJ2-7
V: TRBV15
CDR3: CATADDRVISGAYEQYF

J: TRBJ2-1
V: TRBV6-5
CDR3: CASSPPTGEQFF

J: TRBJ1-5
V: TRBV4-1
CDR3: CASSYRAGGGQPQHF

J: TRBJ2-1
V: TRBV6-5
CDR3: CASSYFEVLLYNEQFF

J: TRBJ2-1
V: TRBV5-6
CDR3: CASSLVGAGAHGDEQFF

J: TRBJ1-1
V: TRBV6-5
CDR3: CASNRGAGGSTEAFF

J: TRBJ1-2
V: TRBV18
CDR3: CASSPGAGANYGYTF

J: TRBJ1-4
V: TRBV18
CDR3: CASSPRTGSNEKLFF

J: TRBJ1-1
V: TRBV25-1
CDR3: CASSESGESAEAFF

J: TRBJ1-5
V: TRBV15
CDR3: CATSLDRGSSQPQHF

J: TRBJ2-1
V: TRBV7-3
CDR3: CASGETSGRYNEQFF

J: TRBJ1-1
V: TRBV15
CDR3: CATSSLFRNTEAFF

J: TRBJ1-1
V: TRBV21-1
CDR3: CASSKEPSDRGRSEAFF

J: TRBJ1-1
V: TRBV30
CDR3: CAWSRGDGTEAFF

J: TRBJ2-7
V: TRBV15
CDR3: CATSREAGGPLEQYF

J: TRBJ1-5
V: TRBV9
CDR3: CASSDGHRNQPQHF

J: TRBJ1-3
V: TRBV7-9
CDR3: CASRSGTGGLVGNTIYF